These 5 T cell receptor beta chains came from one sample sequenced in a study of T-cell reconstitution after alpha-beta-depleted transplantation in children. Unique molecular identifiers featured in how the TCRbeta library was prepared. Each CDR3 protein is one row after TCRdb ran MiXCR on the PCR reads. The sample has 190,000 or so distinct CDR3 sequences, roughly 14% seen once. The starting material was PBMCs from the stem cell graft donor, obtained from the stem cell graft. All receptors come from a human donor who donated a stem cell graft to a child with acute lymphoblastic leukemia.

This chain links TRBV6-1 with TRBJ1-2, with D unclear. Trimming removed 7 bases from V and 8 bases from J, with 20 bases in between. The CDR3 consists of 14 residues. CDR1 is MNHNS and CDR2 is SASEGT in the germline V gene. The CDR3 region is CASTDHNSRGGYTF. DNA for the CDR3: TGTGCCAGCACCGACCACAACAGCCGGGGAGGCTACACCTTC.

Only a few counts were recorded for this clonotype. The chain links TRBV6-6 to TRBJ1-6; maybe TRBD1 (5 bases). The length of the CDR3 is 13 residues. CDR1 and CDR2 from the germline V gene are MNHNY and SVGAGI (reference sequence). V was trimmed by 10 bases and J by 7 bases, leaving 14 bases between them. CDR3 sequence: CATIRAPNSPLHF. DNA of the CDR3: TGTGCCACCATCAGGGCCCCGAATTCACCCCTCCACTTT.

This clonotype was found many times. The V call is TRBV5-1, the J call TRBJ1-4; D is unresolved. Germline lookup yields CDR1 SGHRS and CDR2 YFSETQ. This CDR3 contains 12 residues. Trimming removed 4 bases at V and 7 bases at J, with 8 bases between. The CDR3 sequence: CASSMDLEKLFF. The CDR3 DNA follows: TGCGCCAGCAGCATGGACCTTGAAAAACTGTTTTTT.

This clonotype was seen many times. The CDR3 is CASSQETSGKTGELFF. The CDR3 bases are TGTGCCAGCAGCCAAGAGACTAGCGGGAAGACCGGGGAGCTGTTTTTT. The chain employs TRBV4-2 and TRBJ2-2; 11 bases match TRBD2. The CDR3 sequence is 16 residues long. Germline CDR1 reads LGHNA; CDR2 reads YNFKEQ. V lost 0 bases and J lost 5; bases outside the gene matches: 2.

For this clonotype: A much larger clonotype is one base distant, so this may be a read error. The chain carries TRBV29-1 and TRBJ1-1; D might be TRBD1 (5 bases). The V gene's germline CDR1 is SQVTM and CDR2 ANQGSEA. There are 11 residues in the CDR3. The CDR3 bases are TGCAGCATTGATACAGGCATTGAAGCTTTCTTT. It is translated as CSIDTGIEAFF.